The T cell receptor beta chain under discussion was sequenced for a study of identical twins. A universal primer site was created by template switching, with the cDNA bearing unique molecular identifiers. TCRdb reanalysed the 5' RACE reads using MiXCR and keeps one entry per CDR3 protein. The sample contains approximately 590,000 distinct CDR3 sequences, approximately 10% of which appear only once. This clonotype was detected only once. Its antigen remains unidentified. Trimming removed 7 bases from V and 2 bases from J, with 15 bases in between. There are 13 residues in the CDR3. CDR1 is SQVTM, CDR2 ANQGSEA, per germline. Whole-study findings and limits: Modeled out-of-frame TCR alpha sharing in monozygotic twins fell below observed levels. Instead of following the same donors, the conclusions were based on cross-sectional statistical analysis.

The same specimen was also included in a second study, on yellow fever vaccine responses in identical twins.

The V and J genes are TRBV29-1 and TRBJ2-7, with D possibly being TRBD2 (7 bases). The source is a woman aged 18-30 years in good health. The specimen sequenced was PBMCs. In nucleotides, the CDR3 is TGCAGCGGGGGGGGGAGGACAGCCTACGAGCAGTACTTC. Translated: CSGGGRTAYEQYF.